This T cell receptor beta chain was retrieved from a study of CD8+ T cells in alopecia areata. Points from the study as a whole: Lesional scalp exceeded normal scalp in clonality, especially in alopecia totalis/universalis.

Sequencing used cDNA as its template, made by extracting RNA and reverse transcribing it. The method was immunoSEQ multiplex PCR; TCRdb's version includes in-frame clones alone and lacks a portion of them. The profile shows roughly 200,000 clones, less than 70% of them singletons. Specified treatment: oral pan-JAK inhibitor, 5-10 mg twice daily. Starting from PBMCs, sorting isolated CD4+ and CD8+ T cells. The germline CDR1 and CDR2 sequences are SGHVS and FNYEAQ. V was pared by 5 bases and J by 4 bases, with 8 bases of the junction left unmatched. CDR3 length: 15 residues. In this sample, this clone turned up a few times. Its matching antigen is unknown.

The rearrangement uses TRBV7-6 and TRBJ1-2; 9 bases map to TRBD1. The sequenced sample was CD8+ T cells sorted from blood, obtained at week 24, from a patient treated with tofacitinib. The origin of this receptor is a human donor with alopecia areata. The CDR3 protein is CASSMDRGIVYGYTF. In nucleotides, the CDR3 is TGTGCCAGCAGCATGGACAGGGGAATAGTCTATGGCTACACCTTC.